Presented here are 27 T cell receptor beta chains from one specimen sequenced in a study of blood T cell repertoires in COVID-19. Sequenced by immunoSEQ multiplex PCR; TCRdb stores in-frame clones only, minus some. The profile shows 200,000 to 300,000 clones, 85% to 90% of them singletons. The sequenced material came from peripheral blood. These receptors were collected from a woman aged 40-49 years with acute or convalescent COVID-19.

This clone occurred once. The CDR3 loop is CASSPLSGGARETQYF. The CDR3 coding sequence is TGTGCCAGCAGCCCGCTTAGCGGGGGGGCCCGGGAGACCCAGTACTTC. V usage is TRBV5-6 and J usage is TRBJ2-5, with 11 bases that match TRBD2. V trimming: 4 bases; J trimming: 5 bases; junction bases outside the gene matches: 10. This CDR3 spans 16 amino acids. Germline CDR1 reads SGHDT; CDR2 reads YYEEEE. The whole variable domain, filled in from reference TRBV5-6 and TRBJ2-5, reads DAGVTQSPTHLIKTRGQQVTLRCSPKSGHDTVSWYQQALGQGPQFIFQYYEEEERQRGNFPDRFSGHQFPNYSSELNVNALLLGDSALYLCASSPLSGGARETQYFGPGTRLLVL.

The chain combines TRBV4-1 with TRBJ2-5; TRBD1 aligns across 7 bases. Per germline, CDR1 MGHRA and CDR2 YSYEKL. The ends lost 0 bases at V and 2 bases at J; junction bases unmatched: 3. The CDR3 extends over 15 amino acids. The CDR3 nucleotides read TGCGCCAGCAGCCAAGAGGGGACAGATCAAGAGACCCAGTACTTC. It yields the protein CASSQEGTDQETQYF.

This clone occurred many times. The chain couples TRBV27 to TRBJ1-2; 10 bases fit TRBD1. V lost 5 bases, J lost 2 bases, and 14 bases stayed unmatched. The germline gives CDR1 MNHEY, CDR2 SMNVEV (reference sequence). The CDR3 runs to 18 residues. CDR3: CASSPLTTGGDPNYGYTF. The DNA for the CDR3 is TGTGCCAGCAGTCCACTGACGACAGGGGGCGATCCCAACTATGGCTACACCTTC.

The chain links TRBV3-1 (or the pseudogene TRBV3-2) to TRBJ1-2; no reliable D call. The CDR3 covers 14 residues. Per the germline V gene, CDR1 is LGHDT and CDR2 is YNNKEL (reference sequence). Trimming removed 4 bases from V and 1 base from J, with 10 bases in between. The CDR3 DNA reads TGTGCCAGCAGCCTGAGAGGGTTTAACTATGGCTACACCTTC. Translating gives CASSLRGFNYGYTF.

Here the CDR3 DNA reads TGTGCCAGCAGCGTAGTCCCTAACGGGGGACTGTTTTTT. It encodes CASSVVPNGGLFF. The chain combines TRBV9 with TRBJ1-4; D is perhaps TRBD1 (5 bases). CDR3 length: 13 amino acids. Trimming left V 0 bases short and J 13 bases short, with 13 bases between. Germline CDR1 SGDLS, CDR2 YYNGEE.

This clone has just one count. The chain is built from TRBV19 and TRBJ2-2; unclear D gene. The V and J ends lost 1 base and 6 bases respectively, with 12 bases between them. The V gene's germline CDR1 is LNHDA and CDR2 SQIVND (reference sequence). This CDR3 is 15 amino acids long. The CDR3 DNA reads TGTGCCAGTAGTATAGGGCAAGTTGGCTCCGGGGAGCTGTTTTTT. It is translated as CASSIGQVGSGELFF.

This chain connects TRBV19 to TRBJ1-2; the D is unclear. V was shortened by 10 bases and J by 2 bases, with 14 bases between the two germline ends. The germline gives CDR1 LNHDA, CDR2 SQIVND (reference sequence). The CDR3 has 13 amino acids. This chain's CDR3 is CATSRGRNYGYTF. The DNA for the CDR3 is TGTGCCACCTCAAGAGGGAGGAACTATGGCTACACCTTC.

V and J are TRBV6-6 and TRBJ1-2, with TRBD1 identical over 9 bases. Looked up from germline, CDR1 is MNHNY and CDR2 is SVGAGI (reference sequence). The junction had 8 bases not matched to a gene; V was cut back by 4 bases and J by 5 bases. CDR3 length: 15 amino acids. The DNA of the CDR3 is TGTGCCAGCAGTTCGCCGGGACAGGGTTTTTATGGCTACACCTTC. It yields the protein CASSSPGQGFYGYTF.

The chain carries TRBV12-3 or TRBV12-4 and TRBJ1-2, with TRBD1 as a possible D gene (6 bases). There are 13 residues in the CDR3. V gave up 5 bases and J gave up 8 bases, with 15 bases separating them. Here the CDR3 reads CASSLNPQGGYTF. The DNA for the CDR3 is TGTGCCAGCAGTCTGAACCCACAGGGAGGCTACACCTTC.

This sequence joins TRBV5-1 and TRBJ2-5; tentative D call: TRBD1 (8 bases). The germline V gene has CDR1 SGHRS and CDR2 YFSETQ. There are 16 residues in the CDR3. V shed 4 bases and J shed 2 bases, with 18 bases lying between them. The CDR3: CASSPWTGREQETQYF. In DNA, the CDR3 is TGCGCCAGCAGCCCCTGGACAGGGAGGGAGCAAGAGACCCAGTACTTC.

This chain links TRBV7-3 with TRBJ1-1, with TRBD1 as a possible D gene (5 bases). V was clipped by 5 bases and J by 5 bases, with 15 bases between them. CDR1 is SGHTA, CDR2 FQGTGA, per germline. The CDR3 has 14 residues. This chain's CDR3 is CASSGGGDGTEAFF. DNA for the CDR3: TGTGCCAGCAGCGGCGGAGGGGATGGGACTGAAGCTTTCTTT.

This clone was counted once. The CDR3 loop is CATSDDNTARNIIEPQHF. In DNA, the CDR3 is TGTGCCACCAGTGACGATAACACCGCTCGTAATATAATCGAGCCCCAGCATTTT. The chain combines TRBV24-1 with TRBJ1-5; D not certain. Trimming removed 4 bases from V and 8 bases from J, with 26 bases in between. CDR1 and CDR2 from the germline V gene are KGHDR and SFDVKD. There are 18 residues in the CDR3.

The CDR3 reads CASSIRRGGMGTDTQYF. In nucleotides, the CDR3 is TGCGCCAGCAGCATTCGGCGGGGGGGTATGGGCACAGATACGCAGTATTTT. The V gene is TRBV5-1, the J gene TRBJ2-3; 9 bases are a match to TRBD2. This CDR3 spans 17 amino acids. Germline V gene lookup returns CDR1 SGHRS and CDR2 YFSETQ. The V and J ends lost 4 bases and 1 base, in that order; junction bases with no gene match: 10.

The J gene is TRBJ1-3, the V gene TRBV7-8; D perhaps matches TRBD1 (5 bases). The V end lost 8 bases, the J end lost 3 bases, and 11 bases lay between the germline ends. This CDR3 comprises 13 residues. Germline CDR1 SGHVS, CDR2 FQNEAQ. In DNA form, the CDR3 reads TGTGCCAGCCAAGAAAGGGGTGGAAACACCATATATTTT. This encodes CASQERGGNTIYF.

This chain connects TRBV19 to TRBJ1-4; D is unclear. CDR3 length: 13 amino acids. In germline, CDR1 is LNHDA, CDR2 SQIVND (reference sequence). Trimming pared 3 bases from V and 3 bases from J, leaving 5 bases between. CDR3 DNA: TGTGCCAGTAGTATTAGTCCTAATGAAAAACTGTTTTTT. It yields the protein CASSISPNEKLFF. Supplemented by reference TRBV19 and TRBJ1-4, the full variable domain reads DGGITQSPKYLFRKEGQNVTLSCEQNLNHDAMYWYRQDPGQGLRLIYYSQIVNDFQKGDIAEGYSVSREKKESFPLTVTSAQKNPTAFYLCASSISPNEKLFFGSGTQLSVL.

This clone was seen once. The rearrangement uses TRBV5-1 and TRBJ1-2; D might be TRBD1 (5 bases). In germline, CDR1 is SGHRS, CDR2 YFSETQ. This CDR3 comprises 12 residues. Trimming removed 4 bases at V and 4 bases at J, with 8 bases between. CDR3 protein: CASSPDSYGYTF. CDR3 DNA sequence: TGCGCCAGCAGCCCCGACAGCTATGGCTACACCTTC. The whole variable domain, remainder taken from reference TRBV5-1 and TRBJ1-2, is KAGVTQTPRYLIKTRGQQVTLSCSPISGHRSVSWYQQTPGQGLQFLFEYFSETQRNKGNFPGRFSGRQFSNSRSEMNVSTLELGDSALYLCASSPDSYGYTFGSGTRLTVV.

This clone came up once. The chain links TRBV9 to TRBJ1-3; 7 bases fit TRBD1. Trimming removed 4 bases from V and 0 bases from J; junction bases left unmatched: 10. This CDR3 region has 17 residues. Germline-derived CDR1 and CDR2 are SGDLS and YYNGEE. This CDR3 reads CASSSPEGQPSGNTIYF. In DNA, the CDR3 is TGTGCCAGCAGCTCCCCTGAGGGACAGCCCTCTGGAAACACCATATATTTT.

V usage is TRBV28 and J usage is TRBJ1-2; TRBD1 agrees at 10 bases. This CDR3 has 15 residues. CDR1 is MDHEN, CDR2 SYDVKM, per germline. The V segment lost 6 bases and the J segment 2 bases; nucleotides outside the gene matches: 6. CDR3 residues: CASRPGDRGNYGYTF. CDR3 DNA sequence: TGTGCCAGCAGGCCTGGGGACAGGGGAAACTATGGCTACACCTTC.

The rearrangement joins TRBV7-3 to TRBJ2-1; TRBD2 aligns across 7 bases. The germline gives CDR1 SGHTA, CDR2 FQGTGA. Losses at the gene ends were 5 bases for V and 7 bases for J; bases not matched to a gene: 11. This CDR3 is built from 15 residues. The CDR3 spells CASSPRGDPSNEQFF. The CDR3 bases are TGTGCCAGCAGCCCACGGGGGGACCCTTCGAATGAGCAGTTCTTC.

The chain has TRBV9 and TRBJ1-5; D is perhaps TRBD1 (5 bases). The CDR3 covers 14 residues. Germline lookup yields CDR1 SGDLS and CDR2 YYNGEE. V was pared by 3 bases and J by 8 bases, with 15 bases between. CDR3 residues: CASSDDSALEPQHF. The CDR3 DNA follows: TGTGCCAGCAGCGATGACAGTGCTTTAGAGCCCCAGCATTTT. Looking up the rest from reference TRBV9 and TRBJ1-5 gives the full variable domain: DSGVTQTPKHLITATGQRVTLRCSPRSGDLSVYWYQQSLDQGLQFLIQYYNGEERAKGNILERFSAQQFPDLHSELNLSSLELGDSALYFCASSDDSALEPQHFGDGTRLSIL.

The V gene is TRBV5-1, the J gene TRBJ1-2; D remains unclear. The CDR3 consists of 14 residues. From germline, CDR1 is SGHRS and CDR2 YFSETQ. Trimming left V 0 bases short and J 3 bases short, with 9 bases between. The CDR3 sequence: CASSLAADYYGYTF. Here the CDR3 DNA reads TGCGCCAGCAGCTTGGCCGCAGATTACTATGGCTACACCTTC.

A few counts support this clone. This chain uses TRBV30 with TRBJ1-4; D is uncertain. The CDR3 is 14 residues long. Trimming removed 4 bases from V and 8 bases from J, with 17 bases in between. Germline V gene lookup returns CDR1 GTSNPN and CDR2 SVGIG (reference sequence). Written as DNA, the CDR3 is TGTGCCTGGATAAGGACTTGCTTAGAAGAAAAACTGTTTTTT. Residues: CAWIRTCLEEKLFF.

V gene TRBV21-1 combines with J gene TRBJ2-1; the table's D call TRBD1 went unverified against the DNA. TRBV21-1 is given as a pseudogene. This CDR3 spans 15 amino acids. The CDR3 loop reads CARSAGTGLWDEQFF. The DNA for the CDR3 is TGTGCCAGGTCCGCGGGGACAGGGCTGTGGGATGAGCAGTTCTTC.

The chain couples TRBV6-5 to TRBJ1-2, with D possibly matching TRBD1 (5 bases). Trimming left V 2 bases short and J 6 bases short, with 10 bases between. In germline, CDR1 is MNHEY, CDR2 SVGAGI. This CDR3 region has 13 residues. The CDR3 DNA is TGTGCCAGCAGTTACACGACAGTAAATGGCTACACCTTC. Amino acids: CASSYTTVNGYTF.

The J gene is TRBJ1-1, the V gene TRBV4-2; 9 nucleotides match TRBD1. The junction had 5 bases not matched to a gene; V was cut back by 4 bases and J by 5 bases. This CDR3 has 14 residues. Germline V gene data show CDR1 as LGHNA and CDR2 as YNFKEQ. The CDR3 DNA reads TGTGCCAGCAGCCGGACAGGGGCAGGGACTGAAGCTTTCTTT. Translation gives CASSRTGAGTEAFF.

The chain has TRBV29-1 and TRBJ1-2; 7 nucleotides align to TRBD1. The junction had 8 bases not matched to a gene; V was cut back by 7 bases and J by 3 bases. Germline values: CDR1 SQVTM, CDR2 ANQGSEA. The CDR3 is 13 amino acids. The CDR3: CSARAGTDYGYTF. CDR3 sequence (DNA): TGCAGCGCGAGAGCCGGGACAGACTATGGCTACACCTTC.

In its sample, this clone was seen a few times. This sequence joins TRBV2 and TRBJ1-2; D not resolved. Looked up from germline, CDR1 is SNHLY and CDR2 is FYNNEI. The CDR3 runs 13 residues. Trimming cost V 5 bases and J 8 bases, with 15 bases left between them. This CDR3 reads CASSKDSLEGYTF. CDR3 nucleotide sequence: TGTGCCAGCAGTAAGGACTCCCTAGAGGGCTACACCTTC.